The entry that follows covers one T cell receptor (beta chain) sequence. Its antigen remains undetermined. No clone much larger than this one lies a single base away; base qualities are absent. Library preparation was by the immunoSEQ multiplex PCR assay. For the multiplex PCR, a mixture combining 60 forward primers for TCR Vbeta segments and 13 reverse primers for TCR Jbeta segments was used. The CDR3 region of rearranged TCR beta genes was amplified from genomic DNA by a multiplex PCR assay. On the Illumina HiSeq System, the amplified TCR beta libraries were sequenced as 87-base-pair reads. From the authors' description of their analysis: A later analysis counted some 80 million unique TCR beta chains across the roughly 700 repertoires, and 10 million to 12 million of these chains were shared by at least two donors. To remove PCR and sequencing errors, raw reads were error-corrected and collapsed into unique sequences using a nearest-neighbor algorithm that merged closely related sequences. V, D and J gene segments were assigned by aligning CDR3 sequences to IMGT reference sequences. For a sequence to be retained, a match of at least six nucleotides to both a V gene segment and a J gene segment was required. Rearrangements were called productive when the CDR3 lacked stop codons and stayed in frame with V and J; all others were non-productive. Following IMGT convention, CDR3 was defined as the stretch from the second conserved V-encoded cysteine to the conserved J-encoded phenylalanine. In an earlier analysis of just under 600 of the donors, sequences lacking an unambiguous match to a single V gene segment were excluded. An earlier analysis of 587 of the donors called V segments functional above 56.7% productive rearrangements and segregating when the between-donor standard deviation exceeded 5%. To diagnose cytomegalovirus status from the catalog of TCR beta chain sequences, a statistical classification framework was built. In a later analysis, TCR nucleotide sequences were compared against IMGT/GENE-DB human TR gene sequences so that V and J genes could be assigned. In a later analysis, CDR3 sequences and most-parsimonious VDJ recombination scenarios were assigned using the TCRdist pipeline. In a later analysis, every TCR beta chain was defined by the combination of its CDR3 amino acid sequence and its V-gene family, and reads without a unique V-gene family were dropped. As a way to deal with suspected cross-contamination and a sequencing artifact, a later analysis dropped 500 to 700 nucleotide sequences that were highly shared and had low generation probability. In a later analysis, a clonal expansion index for each public chain was calculated from normalized within-repertoire ranks of inferred template counts. A later analysis computed generation probabilities with a VDJ recombination model fitted to out-of-frame rearrangements, and checked the results against IGoR. Hypergeometric tests were used in a later analysis to score TCR-TCR, TCR-HLA and TCR-CMV co-occurrence, with a repertoire-size bias correction applied to the TCR pairs. A later analysis estimated false discovery rates by permuting HLA or CMV assignments 20 times. In a later analysis, co-occurring TCRs were grouped using DBSCAN, and TCRdist sequence similarity was added for clustering within HLA-allele-positive subsets. Repertoires with fewer than 30,000 or more than 120,000 public chains were left out of co-occurrence clustering, as were about five repertoires with anomalous nucleotide sharing. TCRdb mirrors the immuneACCESS table, restricted to in-frame sequences. Some clones are absent from its copies; in checked studies, under half trace to an unresolved V gene, and the reason for the others is unknown. V, J and clone size are those of that table, while D and trimming were read from the DNA. This sample is represented by over 95,000 clones; under 80% of them were singletons. Roughly 4.2% of the sample is held by the ten biggest clonotypes.

These data come from a study of cytomegalovirus exposure and HLA in healthy donors (TCRdb year 2017). Some background on the complete study: In an earlier analysis of roughly 500 of the donors, 276 Gb of sequence data and 90 million to 120 million unique TCR beta sequences from about 180 million T cells were reported. About 280 gigabases of sequencing data and around 87 million unique TCR sequences were included in an early release covering roughly 700 HLA-typed donors. Among the approximately 400 genotyped donors, approximately 82% belonged to the genetic ancestry cluster associated with self-reported Caucasian donors. The study aimed to test whether signatures of past pathogen exposure could be identified by cataloging public T cell receptors. Using immunosequencing, the study profiled T cell repertoires from around 670 subjects and related those repertoires to cytomegalovirus serostatus. Along with the 666-subject first cohort, a separate validation cohort of over a hundred different subjects was used. To predict cytomegalovirus infection status, the study combined high-throughput TCR immunosequencing, statistical association of individual TCRs with disease status, and machine learning. To study patterns of TCR occurrence, a later analysis re-analyzed previously published TCR beta repertoires from just over 650 donors and added high-resolution HLA genotyping. Rather than using new phenotypic data, the later analysis identified candidate immune exposures from TCR beta sequences and from how often those sequences occurred across donors. To decide whether each TCR beta V gene segment behaved as functional or pseudogenic, an earlier analysis of nearly 600 of the donors relied on high-throughput TCR beta sequencing. Donor age, sex, ethnicity and CMV serostatus were compiled together with the repertoire data. In a later genetic analysis, genome-wide SNP genotypes for about 55% of the roughly 700 donors were used, and that subset was treated as a discovery cohort. Every repertoire in the discovery cohort had been generated on one and the same sequencing platform. Class I and class II HLA loci were covered by the typing at four-digit resolution. Typing coverage differed by locus: A, B, C, DRB1 and DQB1 were typed in roughly 620-640 donors, DQA1 in roughly 510, DPA1 in approximately 600, and DPB1 in 472. A handful of DR-DQ haplotypes were handled as single units for association and clustering because linkage in the cohort was strong. Across 300 to 400 genotyped donors of the cohort, an average of about 240,000 unique TCR beta nucleotide sequences per donor were sequenced, and approximately 17% of those sequences were non-productive.

The cohort was made up of about 670 healthy bone marrow donors. Cohort members were all nominally healthy when sampled, although unrecorded immune exposures were likely present. The donor tested CMV seropositive, placing the donor among the 310 or so seropositive members of the cohort. Each donor provided a peripheral blood sample, and peripheral blood mononuclear cells were used for TCR beta sequencing. The Qiagen DNeasy Blood Extraction Kit was used to extract genomic DNA from the blood cell samples. Results and caveats for the whole study, not just this receptor: A further reported finding was that TCR beta sequences accurately predicted the HLA-A and HLA-B alleles for most subjects in the first cohort. It was suggested by the authors that the approach could potentially be generalized to other disease states and immunological phenotypes. The cohort was sequenced for TCR beta chains only, and without alpha or paired-chain data the features that could be detected were limited. V-gene and J-gene trimming of TCR beta chains was associated with a missense DCLRE1C variant in a later genetic analysis, and the association was replicated in an independent cohort. A later genetic analysis reported fewer N-insertions in productive TCRs among donors in an Asian-associated ancestry cluster than the roughly 700-donor mean. The sequencing pipeline was judged likely to have produced a cluster of highly shared sequence variants as a technical artifact. In an earlier analysis of fewer than 750 of the donors, most TCR beta V segments were observed in productive rearrangements about 87% or about 30% of the time, broadly matching IMGT annotations. Three of the identified cytomegalovirus-associated TCR beta chains were confirmed in vitro to be specific for cytomegalovirus antigens. While some public TCRs were present in many individuals, most TCR sequences turned up only very rarely across donors. Seventeen rarely observed V segments, including chromosome 9 orphons, were excluded from the earlier analysis of about 600 of the donors because counts were too low. In a later analysis, most CMV-associated TCR beta chains were found to appear HLA-restricted, with HLA associations seemingly driven largely by CMV exposure. The classifier was reported to diagnose cytomegalovirus status with high specificity and sensitivity in both the original cohort and the validation cohort. According to a later analysis, TCR association rates differed among HLA loci, with DRB1 alleles showing the most associated TCRs and HLA-C alleles showing the fewest. When HLA alleles, especially DR and DQ, strongly co-occurred, attributing TCR associations to individual alleles was difficult. Correlated functional status among segregating V segments might reflect linkage disequilibrium, but an unknown experimental factor could not be ruled out. HLA typing was unavailable for some donors at each locus, so association tests used only the typed subset. The presence/absence analyses assumed that sequencing depth was roughly uniform across donors, and that assumption may not be true. A later analysis associated 15,000 to 20,000 TCR beta sequences with specific HLA alleles at a false discovery rate of 0.05. Immune exposure information for the cohort was limited to CMV serostatus. A total of fewer than 200 TCR beta chains were listed by the study as associated with cytomegalovirus. In a later analysis, HLA-associated TCR beta chains showed more clonal expansion and lower generation probabilities than non-associated chains that were equally common. A later analysis reported that several top co-occurrence clusters appeared linked to parvovirus B19, influenza, CMV and Epstein-Barr virus.

The specimen sequenced was PBMCs. The sequence was collected from a woman in her thirties or forties in good health and CMV-seropositive.

The CDR3 region reads CASSLGQGCGYTF. In nucleotides, the sequence is TGTGCCAGCAGCTTGGGACAGGGATGTGGCTACACCTTC. The V and J segments used are TRBV2 and TRBJ1-2; TRBD1 aligns with 9 central bases. The CDR3 starts with the cysteine, ends with the phenylalanine, and has 13 residues. CDR3 DNA only is kept here, 39 bases in frame from base 1. Ends trimmed: V by 6 bases, J by 7 bases; bases unmatched to a gene: 6. CDR1 and CDR2 (SNHLY, FYNNEI) derive from the germline V gene.